The clone carrying this T cell receptor beta chain was recorded many times. The CDR3 has 13 residues. Trimming took 7 bases from V and 5 from J, leaving 14 bases between them. In germline, CDR1 is SEHNR, CDR2 FQNEAQ (reference sequence). This specimen comes from a study of early T cells in non-severe SARS-CoV-2 infection. cDNA molecules, individually, were tagged with unique molecular identifiers. Each CDR3 protein is one row after TCRdb ran MiXCR on the 5' RACE reads. The sample lists tens of thousands of distinct CDR3 sequences, roughly 9.5% seen once, with 5.9% in the top ten. The rearrangement uses TRBV7-9 and TRBJ1-2; TRBD1 might be the D (5 bases). The sequence was obtained from an adult who was a healthcare worker with PCR-confirmed SARS-CoV-2 infection or an uninfected control (not recorded which). Input material: whole blood. The CDR3 bases are TGTGCCAGCATGGCAGGGACGCCATATGGCTACACCTTC. Translation: CASMAGTPYGYTF.